One sample yielded the 9 T cell receptor beta chains listed below, sequenced in a study of human T cells and chemical hapten exposure. The library put unique molecular identifiers onto individual cDNA molecules. One entry per CDR3 protein results from TCRdb running MiXCR on the reads. The sample has roughly 120,000 distinct CDR3 sequences; around 8.5% are singletons. Total RNA was extracted from unfractionated whole blood. Sequencing was done on a sample of whole blood. Every receptor here comes from a human donor in good health. Some clones in this sample may be carry-over from other donors' samples.

This clonotype has at least ten counts. The genes are TRBV3-1 and TRBJ1-2, with D uncertain. V was shortened by 4 bases and J by 4 bases, with 16 bases between the two germline ends. Germline lookup yields CDR1 LGHDT and CDR2 YNNKEL (reference sequence). CDR3 length: 15 amino acids. The CDR3 loop is CASSPEVGGSYGYTF. The CDR3 nucleotides read TGTGCCAGCAGCCCCGAGGTGGGAGGCAGCTATGGCTACACCTTC.

This clonotype was recorded at least ten times. This chain uses TRBV9 with TRBJ1-5; 10 bases line up with TRBD1. Trimming cost V 3 bases and J 7 bases; bases outside gene matches: 4. Germline CDR1 SGDLS, CDR2 YYNGEE. The CDR3 sequence is 14 residues long. The CDR3 DNA reads as TGTGCCAGCAGCGAGAGGGACAGGGGCCAGCCCCAGCATTTT. It yields the protein CASSERDRGQPQHF.

This clonotype was detected ten times or more. The chain employs TRBV7-9 and TRBJ1-1; a weak D match, TRBD1 (5 bases). CDR1 SEHNR and CDR2 FQNEAQ come from the germline V gene (reference sequence). This CDR3 contains 15 residues. V was trimmed by 8 bases and J by 0 bases, leaving 16 bases between them. CDR3 sequence reads: CASGTDGALNTEAFF. The DNA of the CDR3 is TGTGCCAGCGGGACCGACGGGGCTTTGAACACTGAAGCTTTCTTT.

The chain couples TRBV4-3 to TRBJ2-1; D perhaps matches TRBD2 (6 bases). Between the trimmed V and J ends, which lost 0 bases and 5 bases, there was a span of 8 bases. The CDR3 extends over 14 amino acids. Per the germline V gene, CDR1 is LGHNA and CDR2 is YSLEER. For the CDR3, the DNA is TGCGCCAGCAGCCAAGATAGCGGAAACAATGAGCAGTTCTTC. Translation gives CASSQDSGNNEQFF.

This clonotype was detected only a few times. The chain is built from TRBV3-1 and TRBJ2-1; D ambiguous. CDR1 and CDR2 from the germline V gene are LGHDT and YNNKEL (reference sequence). V was trimmed by 1 base and J by 3 bases, leaving 10 bases between them. The CDR3 consists of 15 residues. CDR3 sequence: CASSQAWALYNEQFF. The DNA of the CDR3 is TGTGCCAGCAGCCAAGCATGGGCCCTCTACAATGAGCAGTTCTTC.

This clonotype turned up a few times. The chain has TRBV10-3 and TRBJ2-3; the D is unclear. Germline CDR1 ENHRY, CDR2 SYGVKD. Trimming stripped 0 bases from V and 4 bases from J, with 2 bases between. The CDR3 consists of 12 residues. This CDR3 is CAISESPDTQYF. The CDR3 DNA sequence: TGTGCCATCAGTGAGTCCCCAGATACGCAGTATTTT.

V is TRBV5-1 and J is TRBJ2-5; TRBD1 might be the D (6 bases). CDR3 length equals 14 residues. Germline values: CDR1 SGHRS, CDR2 YFSETQ. The V end was cut by 1 base, the J end by 0 bases, with 7 bases between. This CDR3 is CASSLRTDQETQYF. The CDR3 bases are TGCGCCAGCAGCTTGCGGACAGACCAAGAGACCCAGTACTTC. Drawing the rest from reference TRBV5-1 and TRBJ2-5, the complete variable domain is KAGVTQTPRYLIKTRGQQVTLSCSPISGHRSVSWYQQTPGQGLQFLFEYFSETQRNKGNFPGRFSGRQFSNSRSEMNVSTLELGDSALYLCASSLRTDQETQYFGPGTRLLVL.

In its sample, this clonotype was seen many times. The chain recombines TRBV20-1 with TRBJ2-1; the D is unclear. This CDR3 contains 16 residues. The V and J ends lost 0 bases and 7 bases respectively, with 19 bases between them. Germline CDR1 is DFQATT and CDR2 is SNEGSKA (reference sequence). The CDR3 coding sequence is TGCAGTGCTAGAGATCAGAATAGCCCCTCTCGGAATGAGCAGTTCTTC. As protein: CSARDQNSPSRNEQFF.

This sequence joins TRBV29-1 and TRBJ1-1; the D gene is possibly TRBD1 (5 bases). The V end was cut by 3 bases, the J end by 1 base, with 9 bases between. Per the germline V gene, CDR1 is SQVTM and CDR2 is ANQGSEA. There are 13 residues in the CDR3. DNA of the CDR3: TGCAGCGTTGAGGATCAGGGGAACACTGAAGCTTTCTTT. This translates into CSVEDQGNTEAFF.